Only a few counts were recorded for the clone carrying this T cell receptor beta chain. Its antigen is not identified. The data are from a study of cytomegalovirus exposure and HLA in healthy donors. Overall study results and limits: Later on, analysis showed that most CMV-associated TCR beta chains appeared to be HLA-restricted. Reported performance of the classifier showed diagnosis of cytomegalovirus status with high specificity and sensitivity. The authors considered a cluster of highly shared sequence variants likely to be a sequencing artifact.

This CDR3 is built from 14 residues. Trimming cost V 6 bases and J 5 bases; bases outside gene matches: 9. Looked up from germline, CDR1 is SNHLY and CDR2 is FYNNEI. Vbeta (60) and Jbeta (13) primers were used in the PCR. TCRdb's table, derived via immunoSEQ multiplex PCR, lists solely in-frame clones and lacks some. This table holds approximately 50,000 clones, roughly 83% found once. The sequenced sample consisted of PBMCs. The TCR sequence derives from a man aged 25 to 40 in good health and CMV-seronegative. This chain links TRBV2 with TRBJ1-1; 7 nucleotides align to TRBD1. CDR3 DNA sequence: TGTGCCAGCAGGGCCTGGACAGGACGTACTGAAGCTTTCTTT. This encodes CASRAWTGRTEAFF.